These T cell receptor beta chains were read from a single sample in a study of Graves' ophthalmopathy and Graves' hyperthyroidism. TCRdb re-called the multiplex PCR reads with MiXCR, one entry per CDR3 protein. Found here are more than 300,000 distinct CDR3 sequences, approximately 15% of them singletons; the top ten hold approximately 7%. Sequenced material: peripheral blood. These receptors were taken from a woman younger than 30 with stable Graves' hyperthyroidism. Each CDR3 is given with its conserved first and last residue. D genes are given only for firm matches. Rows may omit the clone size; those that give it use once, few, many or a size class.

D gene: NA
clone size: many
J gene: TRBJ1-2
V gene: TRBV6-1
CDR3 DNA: TGTGCCAGCGGGGCCGGGAACCACTATGGCTACACCTTC
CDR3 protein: CASGAGNHYGYTF

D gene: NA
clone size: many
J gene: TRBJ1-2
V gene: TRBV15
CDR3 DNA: TGTGCCACCAGCAGATCGCAGGGATCTGGCTACACCTTC
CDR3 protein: CATSRSQGSGYTF

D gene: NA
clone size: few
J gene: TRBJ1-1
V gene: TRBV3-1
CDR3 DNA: TGTGCCAGCAGCGGGATTTGGGCTGAAGCTTTCTTT
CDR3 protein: CASSGIWAEAFF

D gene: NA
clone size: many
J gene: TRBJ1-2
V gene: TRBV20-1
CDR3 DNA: TGCAGTGCTTGGACGGAGAACTATGGCTACACCTTC
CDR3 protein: CSAWTENYGYTF

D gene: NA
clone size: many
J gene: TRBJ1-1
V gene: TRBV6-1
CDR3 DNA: TGTGCCAGCAGTGACCTTACCACTGAAGCTTTCTTT
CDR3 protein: CASSDLTTEAFF

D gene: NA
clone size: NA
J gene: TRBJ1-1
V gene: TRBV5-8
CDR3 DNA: TGTGCCAGCAGCTCCGCGGACAGGAACACTGAAGCTTTCTTT
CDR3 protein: CASSSADRNTEAFF

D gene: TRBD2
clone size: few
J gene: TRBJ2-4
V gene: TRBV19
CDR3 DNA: TGTGCCAGTAGACTAGCGGGGGGTCAAAACATTCAGTACTTC
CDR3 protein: CASRLAGGQNIQYF

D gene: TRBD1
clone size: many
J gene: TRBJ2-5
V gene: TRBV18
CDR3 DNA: TGTGCCAGCTCACCGTCGAAGACAGGGGCTGGAGAGACCCAGTACTTC
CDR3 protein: CASSPSKTGAGETQYF

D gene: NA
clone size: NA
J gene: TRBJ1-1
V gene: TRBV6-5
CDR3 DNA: TGTGCCAGCAGTTACACTGGGATCTTAGAAACTGAAGCTTTCTTT
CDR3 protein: CASSYTGILETEAFF

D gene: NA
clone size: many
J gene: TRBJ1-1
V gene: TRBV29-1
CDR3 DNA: TGCAGCGTTGAACTTGGCCGAATGAACACTGAAGCTTTCTTT
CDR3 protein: CSVELGRMNTEAFF

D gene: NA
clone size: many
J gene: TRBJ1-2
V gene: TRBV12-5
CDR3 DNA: TGTGCTAGTGGTTTGGTACCGGGGGGCTATGGCTACACCTTC
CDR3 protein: CASGLVPGGYGYTF

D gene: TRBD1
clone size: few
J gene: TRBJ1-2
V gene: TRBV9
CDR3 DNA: TGTGCCAGCAGCGTAGGGGGGACAGCAGGCGGCTACACCTTC
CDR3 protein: CASSVGGTAGGYTF

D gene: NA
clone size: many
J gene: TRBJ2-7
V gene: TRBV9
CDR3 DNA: TGTGCCAGCAGCGCTGGGTGGGATGGGCGATACGAGCAGTACTTC
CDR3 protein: CASSAGWDGRYEQYF

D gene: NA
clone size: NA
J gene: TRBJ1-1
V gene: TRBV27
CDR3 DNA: TGTGCCAGCAGTTTGGAGGGATATACTGAAGTTTTCTTT
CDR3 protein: CASSLEGYTEVFF

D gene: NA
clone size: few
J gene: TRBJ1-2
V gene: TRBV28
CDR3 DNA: TGTGCCAGCAGTTTCGGGATGGCTAACTATGGCTACACCTTC
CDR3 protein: CASSFGMANYGYTF

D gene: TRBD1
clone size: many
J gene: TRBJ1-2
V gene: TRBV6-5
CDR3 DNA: TGTGCCAGCAGTTACTCTCGGGACAGGTTCTACTCCTTC
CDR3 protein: CASSYSRDRFYSF

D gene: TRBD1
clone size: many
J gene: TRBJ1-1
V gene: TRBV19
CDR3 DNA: TGTGCCAGTACCCGCAGGACAGGGCAAACTGAAGCTTTCTTT
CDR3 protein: CASTRRTGQTEAFF

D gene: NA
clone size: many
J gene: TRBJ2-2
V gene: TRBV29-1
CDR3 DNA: TGCAGCGTTGAAGATTCGGGGAACAGGGACGGGGAGCTGTTTTTT
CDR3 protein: CSVEDSGNRDGELFF

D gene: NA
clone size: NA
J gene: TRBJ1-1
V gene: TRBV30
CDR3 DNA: TGTGCCTGGGGTACAGGAGTCCGGACCACTGAAGCTTTCTTT
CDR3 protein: CAWGTGVRTTEAFF

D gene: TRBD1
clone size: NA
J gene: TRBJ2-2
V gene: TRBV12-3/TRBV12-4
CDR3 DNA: TGTGCCAGCGCCCTCGGGACAGGGGGACACGGGGAGCTGTTTTTT
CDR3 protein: CASALGTGGHGELFF

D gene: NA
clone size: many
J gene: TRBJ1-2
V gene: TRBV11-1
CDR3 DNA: TGTGCCAGCACCTCTAGCGCGACGAGTCGTCAAACCTTGGGCTACACCTTC
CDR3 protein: CASTSSATSRQTLGYTF

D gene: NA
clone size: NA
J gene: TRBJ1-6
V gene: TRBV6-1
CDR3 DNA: TGTGCCAGCAGTAAGGGCGGGACTCAGGACGGCCCCTATAATTCACCCCTCCACTTT
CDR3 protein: CASSKGGTQDGPYNSPLHF

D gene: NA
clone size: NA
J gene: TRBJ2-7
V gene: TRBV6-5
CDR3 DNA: TGTGCCAGCAGTTCAGTTCACTACAGGGATCTGGCCTACGAGCAGTACTTC
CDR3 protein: CASSSVHYRDLAYEQYF

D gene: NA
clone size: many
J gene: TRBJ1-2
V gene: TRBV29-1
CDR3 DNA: TGCAGCGTTGGACAGGACGATGGCTACACCTTC
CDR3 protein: CSVGQDDGYTF

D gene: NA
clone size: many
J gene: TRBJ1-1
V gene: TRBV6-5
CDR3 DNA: TGTGCCAGCAGTTACAATGGGGGGACTGAAGCTTTCTTT
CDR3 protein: CASSYNGGTEAFF

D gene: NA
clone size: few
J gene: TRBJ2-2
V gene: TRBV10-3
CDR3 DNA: TGTGCCATACGGAAGAGTAATTGGGGCCGGGACACCGGGGAGCTGTTTTTT
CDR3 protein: CAIRKSNWGRDTGELFF

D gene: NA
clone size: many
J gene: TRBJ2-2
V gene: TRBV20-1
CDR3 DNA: TGCAGTGCTAGAGATTGGGACTCTGTCAGGGAGCTGTTTTTT
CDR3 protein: CSARDWDSVRELFF

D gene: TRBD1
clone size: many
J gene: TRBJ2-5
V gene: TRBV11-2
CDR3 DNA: TGTGCCAGCAGCACCGGGACAGTGTACCAAGAGACCCAGTACTTC
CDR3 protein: CASSTGTVYQETQYF

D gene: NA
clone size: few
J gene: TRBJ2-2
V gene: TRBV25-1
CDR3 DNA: TGTGCCAGCAGTAATAGGCAGGGAAGTACCGGGGAGCTGTTTTTT
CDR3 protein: CASSNRQGSTGELFF